A single sample gave rise to the 24 T cell receptor beta chains below, sequenced in a study of control samples from healthy donors and cancer patients. Data came from immunoSEQ multiplex PCR; TCRdb stores just in-frame clones and leaves some out. Found here are 65,000 to 85,000 clones, about 89% of them singletons; the top ten hold over 9%. Sequenced sample: PBMCs. Receptors originate from a woman in her 50s with colorectal cancer.

The chain employs TRBV7-2 and TRBJ1-2; no definite D call. This CDR3 comprises 12 residues. Germline CDR1 reads SGHTA; CDR2 reads FQGNSA. V dropped 1 base and J dropped 4 bases, with 4 bases sitting between them. The CDR3, as DNA: TGTGCCAGCAGCTTAGGATTCTATGGCTACACCTTC. Encoded protein: CASSLGFYGYTF.

V is TRBV5-8 and J is TRBJ1-6; D ambiguous. Germline CDR1 SGHTS, CDR2 YDEGEE. V gave up 6 bases and J gave up 9 bases, with 13 bases separating them. This CDR3 comprises 13 residues. CDR3 loop: CASIRDLRSPLHF. The CDR3 nucleotides are TGTGCCAGCATTAGAGATTTGCGTTCACCCCTCCACTTT.

CDR3 protein: CASSLPQGIEETQYF. The CDR3 DNA sequence: TGTGCCAGCAGCCTCCCACAGGGGATCGAGGAGACCCAGTACTTC. J is TRBJ2-5 and V is TRBV6-5; TRBD1 matches 7 bases. The V gene end was trimmed by 6 bases and the J gene end by 5 bases; junction bases not matched to a gene: 12. CDR1 is MNHEY and CDR2 is SVGAGI in the germline V gene. The CDR3 extends over 15 amino acids.

This rearrangement joins TRBV11-1 to TRBJ1-6; no firm D call. V dropped 5 bases and J dropped 7 bases, with 12 bases sitting between them. Looked up from germline, CDR1 is SGHAT and CDR2 is FQDESV (reference sequence). There are 14 residues in the CDR3. CDR3 in amino acids: CASSTRAANSPLHF. DNA for the CDR3: TGTGCCAGCAGCACACGGGCCGCCAATTCACCCCTCCACTTT.

This clone was observed once. This chain links TRBV7-2 with TRBJ2-6, with D possibly being TRBD2 (5 bases). The V gene's germline CDR1 is SGHTA and CDR2 FQGNSA. The CDR3 spans 16 residues. V lost 6 bases, J lost 2 bases, and 14 bases lay in between. The CDR3 here is CASRSRGGAGANVLTF. CDR3 coding DNA: TGTGCCAGCAGGTCACGGGGTGGAGCTGGGGCCAACGTCCTGACTTTC. Full variable domain (outside the CDR3, taken from reference TRBV7-2 and TRBJ2-6): GAGVSQSPSNKVTEKGKDVELRCDPISGHTALYWYRQSLGQGLEFLIYFQGNSAPDKSGLPSDRFSAERTGGSVSTLTIQRTQQEDSAVYLCASRSRGGAGANVLTFGAGSRLTVL.

The rearrangement uses TRBV10-3 and TRBJ2-2, with a tentative D call TRBD1 (5 bases). Germline V CDR1 and CDR2: ENHRY, SYGVKD. The length of the CDR3 is 11 residues. Trimming took off 6 bases at V and 8 bases at J, with 7 bases between the two ends. CDR3 bases: TGTGCCATCAGGACAGATGGGGAGCTGTTTTTT. Its protein product is CAIRTDGELFF.

In this sample, this clone turned up a few times. The genes are TRBV11-1 and TRBJ2-3, with D perhaps TRBD1 (7 bases). Trimming stripped 5 bases from V and 5 bases from J, with 14 bases between. Germline CDR1 reads SGHAT; CDR2 reads FQDESV (reference sequence). This CDR3 is built from 14 residues. DNA for the CDR3: TGTGCCAGCAGCCCCCAGGGGGGAATAGATACGCAGTATTTT. It is translated as CASSPQGGIDTQYF.

The J gene is TRBJ2-7, the V gene TRBV6-6; D may be TRBD1 or TRBD2 (7 bases each). The CDR3 length is 16 residues. V was trimmed by 2 bases and J by 6 bases, leaving 20 bases between them. The germline V gene has CDR1 MNHNY and CDR2 SVGAGI (reference sequence). The CDR3, as DNA: TGTGCCAGCAGTTACGCGGTGTCAGGGGGAGGGTCCGAGCAGTACGTC. Translated, it gives CASSYAVSGGGSEQYV.

The chain carries TRBV30 and TRBJ2-2, with a weak D call TRBD2 (5 bases). The CDR3 totals 14 residues. Germline V lookup: CDR1 GTSNPN, CDR2 SVGIG (reference sequence). V was trimmed by 7 bases and J by 1 base, leaving 13 bases between them. The chain's CDR3 is CASLTTLNTGELFF. DNA of the CDR3: TGTGCCTCGCTGACTACTTTGAACACCGGGGAGCTGTTTTTT.

V is TRBV23-1 and J is TRBJ2-1; no firm D call. TRBV23-1 has ORF status, its function being uncertain. The CDR3 has 15 residues. V was cut by 2 bases and J by 0 bases, with 8 bases left in between. CDR3 protein: CASSQEGSSYNEQFF. CDR3 sequence (DNA): TGCGCCAGCAGTCAAGAAGGCAGCTCCTACAATGAGCAGTTCTTC.

V and J are TRBV7-2 and TRBJ1-1, with a weak D call TRBD1 (6 bases). Trimming shortened V by 1 base and J by 11 bases, and 17 bases separated the two germline ends. The germline CDR1 and CDR2 sequences are SGHTA and FQGNSA. The CDR3 covers 14 residues. CDR3: CASSLERAGEVAFF. The CDR3 nucleotides are TGTGCCAGCAGCTTAGAAAGGGCAGGGGAAGTCGCTTTCTTT.

The rearrangement uses TRBV6-5 and TRBJ1-3; the match to TRBD1 covers 8 bases. The V segment lost 8 bases and the J segment 3 bases; nucleotides outside the gene matches: 9. The CDR3 totals 15 residues. Germline loops: CDR1 MNHEY, CDR2 SVGAGI. The CDR3 DNA sequence: TGTGCCAGCGGCAGGGGGCAGGGGAATGGAAACACCATATATTTT. This encodes CASGRGQGNGNTIYF.

The V gene is TRBV12-3 or TRBV12-4, the J gene TRBJ2-7; 7 positions agree with TRBD1. The junction had 1 base not matched to a gene; V was cut back by 2 bases and J by 3 bases. This CDR3 is built from 13 residues. The CDR3 is CASSLHRGYEQYV. As DNA, the CDR3 is TGTGCCAGCAGTTTACACAGGGGCTACGAGCAGTACGTC.

The J gene is TRBJ2-1, the V gene TRBV6-5; tentatively, D is TRBD1 (5 bases). Trimming removed 6 bases at V and 3 bases at J, with 9 bases between. Germline V gene data show CDR1 as MNHEY and CDR2 as SVGAGI. There are 13 residues in the CDR3. CDR3 in amino acids: CASSPDSYNEQFF. CDR3 sequence (DNA): TGTGCCAGCAGCCCAGACAGCTACAATGAGCAGTTCTTC.

Concerning this clone: Distinct nucleotide sequences in the sample also encode this CDR3. This chain links TRBV4-3 with TRBJ1-2; D is uncertain. The germline CDR1 and CDR2 sequences are LGHNA and YSLEER. The CDR3 length is 12 residues. Trimming took 1 base from V and 7 from J, leaving 7 bases between them. The chain's CDR3 is CASSQGMVGYTF. The CDR3 DNA reads TGCGCCAGCAGCCAAGGGATGGTTGGCTACACCTTC.

The chain links TRBV7-2 to TRBJ2-1; the match to TRBD1 covers 7 bases. V dropped 1 base and J dropped 12; count of bases not matched to a gene: 0. Germline assignment: CDR1 SGHTA and CDR2 FQGNSA. The CDR3 is 11 residues long. The CDR3 here is CASSLDRGQFF. In nucleotides, the CDR3 is TGTGCCAGCAGCTTAGACAGGGGGCAGTTCTTC.

The genes are TRBV19 and TRBJ2-5; 16 bases are a match to TRBD2. This CDR3 comprises 16 residues. The junction had 5 bases not matched to a gene; V was cut back by 5 bases and J by 5 bases. Per the germline V gene, CDR1 is LNHDA and CDR2 is SQIVND (reference sequence). CDR3 in DNA: TGTGCCAGTAGTCTGGGACTAGCGGGGGGGCAGGAGACCCAGTACTTC. Translating it yields CASSLGLAGGQETQYF.

This chain connects TRBV6-5 to TRBJ1-5; 9 nucleotides match TRBD1. V was pared by 6 bases and J by 0 bases, with 3 bases of the junction left unmatched. The CDR3 is 15 amino acids. Germline CDR1 reads MNHEY; CDR2 reads SVGAGI. The CDR3 DNA sequence: TGTGCCAGCAGGGGACAGGGAGGTAGCAATCAGCCCCAGCATTTT. This encodes CASRGQGGSNQPQHF.

This chain links TRBV4-3 with TRBJ1-4; TRBD1 agrees at 7 bases. Per the germline V gene, CDR1 is LGHNA and CDR2 is YSLEER. V shed 3 bases, J shed 3 bases, and the junction held 7 bases outside the gene matches. The CDR3 loop spans 16 amino acids. The CDR3: CASSQEPQGANEKLFF. The CDR3 DNA reads TGCGCCAGCAGCCAGGAGCCCCAGGGGGCTAATGAAAAACTGTTTTTT.

This rearrangement joins TRBV7-9 to TRBJ2-5; a weak D match, TRBD1 (7 bases). Germline V gene lookup returns CDR1 SEHNR and CDR2 FQNEAQ (reference sequence). The CDR3 is 15 amino acids. V lost 5 bases and J 1 base, leaving 14 bases between the germline ends. The CDR3 here is CASSRRGDSQETQYF. The CDR3 DNA reads TGTGCCAGCAGCCGAAGGGGGGACAGCCAAGAGACCCAGTACTTC.

The J gene is TRBJ1-1, the V gene TRBV30; D is ambiguous. CDR1 and CDR2 from the germline V gene are GTSNPN and SVGIG (reference sequence). Trimming removed 8 bases at V and 0 bases at J, with 13 bases between. This CDR3 region has 13 residues. The CDR3 coding sequence is TGTGCCCATAGAAGGAGCCTGAACACTGAAGCTTTCTTT. This sequence encodes CAHRRSLNTEAFF.

The V and J genes are TRBV6-2 or TRBV6-3 and TRBJ1-4; D not resolved. CDR1 is MNHEY, CDR2 SVGEGT, per germline. The CDR3 consists of 16 residues. Trimming left V 4 bases short and J 1 base short, with 13 bases between. Here the CDR3 reads CASSSFWTGTNEKLFF. The CDR3 bases are TGTGCCAGCAGTTCCTTTTGGACTGGAACTAATGAAAAACTGTTTTTT.

The chain uses TRBV5-8 and TRBJ1-5; perhaps TRBD1 as D (5 bases). The V and J ends lost 4 bases and 1 base respectively, with 12 bases between them. The CDR3 has 15 residues. Germline values: CDR1 SGHTS, CDR2 YDEGEE. This CDR3 is CASSRRRGSNQPQHF. For the CDR3, the DNA is TGTGCCAGCAGCCGTCGGAGGGGAAGCAATCAGCCCCAGCATTTT.

The V call is TRBV7-9, the J call TRBJ1-4; D is unclear. Trimming removed 4 bases at V and 10 bases at J, with 13 bases between. In germline, CDR1 is SEHNR, CDR2 FQNEAQ (reference sequence). CDR3 size: 13 residues. This CDR3 is CASSSVGSGKLFF. CDR3 bases: TGTGCCAGCAGCTCGGTTGGATCGGGAAAACTGTTTTTT.